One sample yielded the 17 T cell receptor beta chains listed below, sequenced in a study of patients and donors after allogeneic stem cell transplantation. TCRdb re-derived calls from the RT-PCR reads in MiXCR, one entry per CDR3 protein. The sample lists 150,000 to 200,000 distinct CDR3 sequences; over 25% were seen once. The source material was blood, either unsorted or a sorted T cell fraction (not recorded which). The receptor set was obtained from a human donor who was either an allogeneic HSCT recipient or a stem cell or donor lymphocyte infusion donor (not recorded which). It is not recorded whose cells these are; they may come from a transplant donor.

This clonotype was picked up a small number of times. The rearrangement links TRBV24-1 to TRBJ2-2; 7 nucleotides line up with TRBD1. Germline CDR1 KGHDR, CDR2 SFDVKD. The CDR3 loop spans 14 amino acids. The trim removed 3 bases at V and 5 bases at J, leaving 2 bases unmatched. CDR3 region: CATSDGQVTGELFF. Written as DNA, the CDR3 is TGTGCCACCAGTGATGGACAGGTAACCGGGGAGCTGTTTTTT.

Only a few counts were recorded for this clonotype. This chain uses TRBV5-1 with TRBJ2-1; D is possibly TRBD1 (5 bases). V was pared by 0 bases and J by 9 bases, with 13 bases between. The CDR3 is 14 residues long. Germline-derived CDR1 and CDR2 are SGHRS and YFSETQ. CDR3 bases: TGCGCCAGCAGCTTGGATGGACACCAATTTGAGCAGTTCTTC. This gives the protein CASSLDGHQFEQFF.

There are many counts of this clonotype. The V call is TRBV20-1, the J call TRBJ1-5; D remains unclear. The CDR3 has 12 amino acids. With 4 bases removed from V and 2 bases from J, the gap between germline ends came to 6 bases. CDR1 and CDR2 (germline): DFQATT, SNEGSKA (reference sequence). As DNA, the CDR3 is TGCAGTGCTATAAGGGGCAATCAGCCCCAGCATTTT. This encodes CSAIRGNQPQHF.

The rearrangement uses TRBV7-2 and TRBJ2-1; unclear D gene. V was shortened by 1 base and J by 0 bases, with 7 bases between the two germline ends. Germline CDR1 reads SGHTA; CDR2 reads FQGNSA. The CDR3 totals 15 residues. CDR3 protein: CASSLDEASYNEQFF. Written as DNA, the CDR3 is TGTGCCAGCAGCTTAGATGAAGCCTCCTACAATGAGCAGTTCTTC.

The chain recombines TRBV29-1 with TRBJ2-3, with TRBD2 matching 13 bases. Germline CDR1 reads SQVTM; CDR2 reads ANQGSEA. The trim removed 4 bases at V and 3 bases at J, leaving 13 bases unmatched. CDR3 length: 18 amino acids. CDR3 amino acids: CSVGGLAGRALATDTQYF. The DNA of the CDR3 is TGCAGCGTTGGGGGACTAGCGGGAAGGGCGCTGGCAACAGATACGCAGTATTTT.

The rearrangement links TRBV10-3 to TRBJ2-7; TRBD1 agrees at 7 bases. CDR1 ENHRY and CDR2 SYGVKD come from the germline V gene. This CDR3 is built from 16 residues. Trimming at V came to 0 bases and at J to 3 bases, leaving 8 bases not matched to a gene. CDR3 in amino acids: CAISESSKTGNYEQYF. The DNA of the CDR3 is TGTGCCATCAGTGAGTCATCGAAGACAGGGAACTACGAGCAGTACTTC.

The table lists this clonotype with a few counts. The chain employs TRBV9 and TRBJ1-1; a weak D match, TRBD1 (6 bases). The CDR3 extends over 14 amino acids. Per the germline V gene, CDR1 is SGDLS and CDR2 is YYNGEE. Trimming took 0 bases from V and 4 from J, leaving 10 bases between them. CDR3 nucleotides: TGTGCCAGCAGCGTAGTACAGGGAGGCACTGAAGCTTTCTTT. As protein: CASSVVQGGTEAFF.

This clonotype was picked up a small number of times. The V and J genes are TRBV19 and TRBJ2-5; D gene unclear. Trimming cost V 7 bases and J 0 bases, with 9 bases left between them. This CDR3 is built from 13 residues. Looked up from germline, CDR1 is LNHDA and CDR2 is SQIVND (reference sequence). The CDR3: CASKQLYQETQYF. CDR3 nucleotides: TGTGCCAGTAAGCAGCTGTACCAAGAGACCCAGTACTTC.

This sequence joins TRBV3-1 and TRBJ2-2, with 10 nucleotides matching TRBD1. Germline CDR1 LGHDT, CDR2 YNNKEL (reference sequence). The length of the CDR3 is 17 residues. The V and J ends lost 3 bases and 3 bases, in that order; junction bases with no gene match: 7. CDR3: CASSQGTGTGDTGELFF. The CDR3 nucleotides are TGTGCCAGCAGCCAGGGAACCGGGACAGGGGACACCGGGGAGCTGTTTTTT.

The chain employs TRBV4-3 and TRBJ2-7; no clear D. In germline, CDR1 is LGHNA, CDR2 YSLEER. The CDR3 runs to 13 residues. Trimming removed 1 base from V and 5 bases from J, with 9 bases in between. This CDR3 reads CASSQVLSHEQYF. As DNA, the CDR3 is TGCGCCAGCAGCCAAGTCCTCAGCCACGAGCAGTACTTC.

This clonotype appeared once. The CDR3 sequence is CSAREGQGTTYEQYF. CDR3 DNA: TGCAGTGCTAGAGAGGGACAGGGGACAACCTACGAGCAGTACTTC. The chain is built from TRBV20-1 and TRBJ2-7; TRBD1 matches at 10 bases. Germline V gives CDR1 DFQATT, CDR2 SNEGSKA (reference sequence). CDR3 length equals 15 residues. The V segment lost 0 bases and the J segment 2 bases; nucleotides outside the gene matches: 4.

CDR3 coding DNA: TGTGCCATCAGTGAGGGCCTTCTGTCGGGGGGAGAGACCCAGTACTTC. Its translation is CAISEGLLSGGETQYF. The chain uses TRBV10-3 and TRBJ2-5; 7 nucleotides match TRBD2. Germline V gene data show CDR1 as ENHRY and CDR2 as SYGVKD. The V gene end was trimmed by 2 bases and the J gene end by 4 bases; junction bases not matched to a gene: 10. This CDR3 contains 16 residues.

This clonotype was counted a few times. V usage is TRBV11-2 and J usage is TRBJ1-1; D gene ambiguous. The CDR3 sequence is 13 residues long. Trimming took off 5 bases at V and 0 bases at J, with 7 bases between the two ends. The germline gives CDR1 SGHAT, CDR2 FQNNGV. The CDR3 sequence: CASSPGMNTEAFF. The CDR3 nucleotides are TGTGCCAGCAGCCCCGGCATGAACACTGAAGCTTTCTTT.

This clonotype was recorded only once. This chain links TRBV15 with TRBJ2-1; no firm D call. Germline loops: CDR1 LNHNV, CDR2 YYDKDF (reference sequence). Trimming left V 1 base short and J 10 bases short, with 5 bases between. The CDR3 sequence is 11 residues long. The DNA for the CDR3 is TGTGCCACCAGCAGAGTCAACGAGCAGTTCTTC. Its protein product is CATSRVNEQFF.

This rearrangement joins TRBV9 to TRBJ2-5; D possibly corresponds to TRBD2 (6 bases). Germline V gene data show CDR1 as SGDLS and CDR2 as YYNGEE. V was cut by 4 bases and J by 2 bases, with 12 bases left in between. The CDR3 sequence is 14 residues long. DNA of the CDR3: TGTGCCAGCAGCCCCCGGACTATACAAGAGACCCAGTACTTC. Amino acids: CASSPRTIQETQYF.

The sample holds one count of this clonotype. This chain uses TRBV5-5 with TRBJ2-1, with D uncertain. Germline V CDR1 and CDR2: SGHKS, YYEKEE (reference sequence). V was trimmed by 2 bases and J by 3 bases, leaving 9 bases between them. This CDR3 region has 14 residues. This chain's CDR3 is CASSFSRNYNEQFF. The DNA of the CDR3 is TGTGCCAGCAGCTTCAGCCGGAACTACAATGAGCAGTTCTTC.

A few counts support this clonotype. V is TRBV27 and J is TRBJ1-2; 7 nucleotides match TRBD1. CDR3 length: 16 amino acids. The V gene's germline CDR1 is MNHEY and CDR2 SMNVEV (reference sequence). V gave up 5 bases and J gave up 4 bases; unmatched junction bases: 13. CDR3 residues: CASSLQGEGARYGYTF. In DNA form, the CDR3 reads TGTGCCAGCAGTCTTCAGGGGGAGGGGGCGCGCTATGGCTACACCTTC.